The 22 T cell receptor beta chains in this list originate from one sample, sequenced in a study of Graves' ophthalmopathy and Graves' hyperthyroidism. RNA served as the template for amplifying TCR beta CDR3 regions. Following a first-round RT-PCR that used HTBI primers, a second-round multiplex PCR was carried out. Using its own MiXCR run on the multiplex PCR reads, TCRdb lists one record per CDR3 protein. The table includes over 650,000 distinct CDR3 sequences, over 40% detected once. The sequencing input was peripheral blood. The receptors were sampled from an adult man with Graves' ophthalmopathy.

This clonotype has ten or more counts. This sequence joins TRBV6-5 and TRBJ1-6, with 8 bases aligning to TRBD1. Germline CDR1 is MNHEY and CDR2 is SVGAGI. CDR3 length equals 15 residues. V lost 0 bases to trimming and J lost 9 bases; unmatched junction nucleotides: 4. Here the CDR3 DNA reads TGTGCCAGCAGTTACTCTGGGACAGGATCTTCACCCCTCCACTTT. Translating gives CASSYSGTGSSPLHF.

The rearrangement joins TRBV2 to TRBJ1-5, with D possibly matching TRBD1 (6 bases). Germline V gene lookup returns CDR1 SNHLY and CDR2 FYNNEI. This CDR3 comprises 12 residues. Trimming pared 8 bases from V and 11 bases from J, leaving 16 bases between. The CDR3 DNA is TGTGCCAGCGGAGGGGGAGTCACGGCCCAGCATTTT. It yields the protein CASGGGVTAQHF.

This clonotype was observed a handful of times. The CDR3 sequence: CSAREGQGSWETQYF. In DNA form, the CDR3 reads TGCAGTGCTAGAGAGGGCCAGGGAAGCTGGGAGACCCAGTACTTC. The chain uses TRBV20-1 and TRBJ2-5; possible D gene TRBD1, 5 bases. Germline V gene sequence: CDR1 DFQATT, CDR2 SNEGSKA (reference sequence). This CDR3 spans 15 amino acids. V was clipped by 0 bases and J by 5 bases, with 16 bases between them.

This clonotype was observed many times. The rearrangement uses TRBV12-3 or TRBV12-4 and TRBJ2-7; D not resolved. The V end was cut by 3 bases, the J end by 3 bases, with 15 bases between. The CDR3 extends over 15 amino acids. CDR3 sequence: CASSFGQSTIYEQYF. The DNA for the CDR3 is TGTGCCAGCAGTTTCGGGCAAAGTACGATCTACGAGCAGTACTTC.

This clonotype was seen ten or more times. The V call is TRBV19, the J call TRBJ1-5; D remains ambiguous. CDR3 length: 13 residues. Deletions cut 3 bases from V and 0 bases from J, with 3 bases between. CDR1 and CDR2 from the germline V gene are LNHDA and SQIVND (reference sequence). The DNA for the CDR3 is TGTGCCAGTAGTATCACTAGCAATCAGCCCCAGCATTTT. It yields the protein CASSITSNQPQHF. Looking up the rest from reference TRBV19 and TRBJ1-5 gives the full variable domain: DGGITQSPKYLFRKEGQNVTLSCEQNLNHDAMYWYRQDPGQGLRLIYYSQIVNDFQKGDIAEGYSVSREKKESFPLTVTSAQKNPTAFYLCASSITSNQPQHFGDGTRLSIL.

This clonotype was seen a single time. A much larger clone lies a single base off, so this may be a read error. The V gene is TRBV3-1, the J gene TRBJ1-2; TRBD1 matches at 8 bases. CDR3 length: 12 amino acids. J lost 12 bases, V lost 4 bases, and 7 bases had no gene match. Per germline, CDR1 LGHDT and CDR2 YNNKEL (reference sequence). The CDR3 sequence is CASSRADRANTF. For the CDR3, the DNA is TGTGCCAGCAGCCGAGCGGACAGGGCCAACACCTTC.

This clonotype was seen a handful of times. CDR3 region: CASSLVTTNTGELFF. The CDR3 DNA is TGTGCCAGCAGCTTGGTAACTACGAACACCGGGGAGCTGTTTTTT. The rearrangement joins TRBV5-5 to TRBJ2-2; D unclear. The ends were cut back, 0 bases at V and 0 bases at J, with 6 bases in the middle. The CDR3 contains 15 residues. Germline values: CDR1 SGHKS, CDR2 YYEKEE (reference sequence).

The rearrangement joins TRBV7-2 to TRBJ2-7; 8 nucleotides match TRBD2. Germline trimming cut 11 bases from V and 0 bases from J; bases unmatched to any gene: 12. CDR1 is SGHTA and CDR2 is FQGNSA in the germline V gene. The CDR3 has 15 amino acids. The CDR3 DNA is TGTGCCTGGAATCATCCCAGCGGGGGCTCCTACGAGCAGTACTTC. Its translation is CAWNHPSGGSYEQYF. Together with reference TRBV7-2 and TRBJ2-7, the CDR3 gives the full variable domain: GAGVSQSPSNKVTEKGKDVELRCDPISGHTALYWYRQSLGQGLEFLIYFQGNSAPDKSGLPSDRFSAERTGGSVSTLTIQRTQQEDSAVYLCAWNHPSGGSYEQYFGPGTRLTVT.

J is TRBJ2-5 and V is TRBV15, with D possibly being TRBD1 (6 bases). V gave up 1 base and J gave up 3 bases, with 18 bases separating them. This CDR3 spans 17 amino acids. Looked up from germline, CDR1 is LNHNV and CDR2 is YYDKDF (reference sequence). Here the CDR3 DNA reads TGTGCCACCAGCAGAGCAAGCAGGGGTGTGAGCAAAGAGACCCAGTACTTC. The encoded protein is CATSRASRGVSKETQYF.

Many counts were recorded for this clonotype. The CDR3 coding sequence is TGTGCCAGCAGCATGACGGAGGCCCTTTATGGCTACACCTTC. Residues: CASSMTEALYGYTF. The rearrangement links TRBV7-9 to TRBJ1-2; D is ambiguous. Deletions cut 5 bases from V and 5 bases from J, with 15 bases between. Germline V CDR1 and CDR2: SEHNR, FQNEAQ (reference sequence). The length of the CDR3 is 14 residues. The complete variable domain, with remaining parts taken from reference TRBV7-9 and TRBJ1-2, reads DTGVSQNPRHKITKRGQNVTFRCDPISEHNRLYWYRQTLGQGPEFLTYFQNEAQLEKSRLLSDRFSAERPKGSFSTLEIQRTEQGDSAMYLCASSMTEALYGYTFGSGTRLTVV.

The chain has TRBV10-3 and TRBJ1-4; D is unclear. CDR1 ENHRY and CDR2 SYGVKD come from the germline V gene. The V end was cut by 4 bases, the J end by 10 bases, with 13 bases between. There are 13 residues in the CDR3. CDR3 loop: CAISGAATGKLFF. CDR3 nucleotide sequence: TGTGCCATCAGTGGGGCCGCGACTGGAAAACTGTTTTTT.

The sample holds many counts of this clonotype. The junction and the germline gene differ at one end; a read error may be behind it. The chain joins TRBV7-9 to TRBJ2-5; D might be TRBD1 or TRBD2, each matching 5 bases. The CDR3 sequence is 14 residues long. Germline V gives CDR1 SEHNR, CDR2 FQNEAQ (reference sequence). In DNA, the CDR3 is TGTGCCAGCAAGGGACGCGGACTCCGAGAGGCCCAGTACTTC. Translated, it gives CASKGRGLREAQYF.

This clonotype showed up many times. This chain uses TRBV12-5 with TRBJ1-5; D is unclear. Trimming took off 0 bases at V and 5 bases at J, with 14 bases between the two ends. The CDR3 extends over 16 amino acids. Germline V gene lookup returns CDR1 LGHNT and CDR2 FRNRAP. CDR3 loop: CASGLVVGVWHQPQHF. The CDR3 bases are TGTGCTAGTGGTTTGGTAGTCGGGGTCTGGCATCAGCCCCAGCATTTT.

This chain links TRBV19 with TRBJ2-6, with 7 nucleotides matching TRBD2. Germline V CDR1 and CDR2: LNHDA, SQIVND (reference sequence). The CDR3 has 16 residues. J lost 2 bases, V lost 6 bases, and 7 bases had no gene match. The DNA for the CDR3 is TGTGCCAGTAGCCCCGCGGGAGACCCTGGGGCCAACGTCCTGACTTTC. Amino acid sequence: CASSPAGDPGANVLTF.

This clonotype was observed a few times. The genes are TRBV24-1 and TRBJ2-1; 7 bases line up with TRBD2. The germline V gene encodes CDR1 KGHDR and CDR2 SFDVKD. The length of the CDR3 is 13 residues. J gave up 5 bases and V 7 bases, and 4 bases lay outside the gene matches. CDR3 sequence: CATSRDYNNEQFF. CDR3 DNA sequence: TGTGCCACCAGCCGGGACTATAACAATGAGCAGTTCTTC.

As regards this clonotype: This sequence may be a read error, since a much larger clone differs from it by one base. The CDR3 protein is CARARDFSTEAFF. DNA of the CDR3: TGTGCCAGGGCGAGGGACTTCAGCACTGAAGCTTTCTTT. The chain uses TRBV19 and TRBJ1-1; weak D call: TRBD1 (5 bases). The CDR3 is 13 residues long. The germline V gene encodes CDR1 LNHDA and CDR2 SQIVND (reference sequence). The germline V and J ends were trimmed by 9 bases and 4 bases, with 15 bases remaining between them.

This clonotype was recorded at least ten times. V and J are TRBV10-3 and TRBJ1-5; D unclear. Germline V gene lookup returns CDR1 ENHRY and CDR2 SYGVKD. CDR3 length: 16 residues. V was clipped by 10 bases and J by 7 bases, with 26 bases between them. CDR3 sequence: CASTVPGELLRQPQHF. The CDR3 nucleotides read TGTGCCAGCACCGTCCCTGGGGAGCTCCTACGGCAGCCCCAGCATTTT.

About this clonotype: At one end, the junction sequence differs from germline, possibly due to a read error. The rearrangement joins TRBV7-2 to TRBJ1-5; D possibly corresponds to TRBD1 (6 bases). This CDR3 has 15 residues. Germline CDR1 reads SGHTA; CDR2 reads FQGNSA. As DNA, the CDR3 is TGCGCCAGCAGCCAGGCAGGGGTTGGAGGACAGCCCCAGCATTTT. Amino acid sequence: CASSQAGVGGQPQHF.

The CDR3 DNA is TGTGCCAGCAGCACAAGCACGGGGGACACGATCGGAAAACTGTTTTTT. Translation gives CASSTSTGDTIGKLFF. The rearrangement uses TRBV12-3 or TRBV12-4 and TRBJ1-4; the D gene is possibly TRBD1 (6 bases). There are 16 residues in the CDR3. V lost 6 bases and J lost 10, with 24 bases in between.

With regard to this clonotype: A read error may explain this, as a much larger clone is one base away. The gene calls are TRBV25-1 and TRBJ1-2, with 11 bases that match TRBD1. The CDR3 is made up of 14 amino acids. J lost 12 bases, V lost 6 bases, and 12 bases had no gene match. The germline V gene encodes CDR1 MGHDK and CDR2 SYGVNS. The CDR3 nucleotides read TGTGCCAGCAGCGACGGAAGGACAGGGGGCCTCGACACCTTC. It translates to CASSDGRTGGLDTF.

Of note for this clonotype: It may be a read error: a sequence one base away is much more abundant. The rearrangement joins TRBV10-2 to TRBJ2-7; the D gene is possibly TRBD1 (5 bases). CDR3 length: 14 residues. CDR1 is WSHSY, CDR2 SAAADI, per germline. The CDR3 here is CASSEFQGGYERYF. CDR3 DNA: TGCGCCAGCAGTGAATTTCAGGGCGGCTACGAGCGGTACTTC.

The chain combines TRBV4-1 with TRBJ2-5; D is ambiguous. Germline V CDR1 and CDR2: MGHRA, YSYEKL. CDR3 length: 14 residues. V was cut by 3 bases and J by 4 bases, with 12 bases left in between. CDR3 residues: CASSHRTFRETQYF. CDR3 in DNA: TGCGCCAGCAGCCATAGGACGTTCCGAGAGACCCAGTACTTC.